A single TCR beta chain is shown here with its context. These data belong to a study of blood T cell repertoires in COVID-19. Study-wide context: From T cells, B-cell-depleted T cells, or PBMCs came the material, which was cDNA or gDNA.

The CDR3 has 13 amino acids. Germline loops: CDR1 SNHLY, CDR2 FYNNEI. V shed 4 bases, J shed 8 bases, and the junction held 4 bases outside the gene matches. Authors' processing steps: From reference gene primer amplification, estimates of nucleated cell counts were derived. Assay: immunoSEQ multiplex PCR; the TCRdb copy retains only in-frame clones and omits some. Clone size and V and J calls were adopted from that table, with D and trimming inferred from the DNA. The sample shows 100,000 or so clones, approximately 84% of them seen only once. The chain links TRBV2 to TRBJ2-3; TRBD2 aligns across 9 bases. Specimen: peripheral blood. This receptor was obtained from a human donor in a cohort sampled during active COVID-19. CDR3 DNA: TGTGCCAGCAGTGGCGGGGGGGTAGGTACGCAGTATTTT. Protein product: CASSGGGVGTQYF.